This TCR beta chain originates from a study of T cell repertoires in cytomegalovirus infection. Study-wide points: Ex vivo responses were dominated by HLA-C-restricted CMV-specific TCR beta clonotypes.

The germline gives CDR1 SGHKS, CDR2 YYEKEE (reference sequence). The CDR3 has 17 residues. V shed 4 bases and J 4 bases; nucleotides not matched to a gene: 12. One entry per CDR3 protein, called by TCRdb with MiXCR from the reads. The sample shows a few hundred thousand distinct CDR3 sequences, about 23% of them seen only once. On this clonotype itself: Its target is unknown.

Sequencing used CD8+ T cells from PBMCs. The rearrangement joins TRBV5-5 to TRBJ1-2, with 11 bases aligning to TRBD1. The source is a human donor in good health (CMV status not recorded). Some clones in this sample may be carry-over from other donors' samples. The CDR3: CASSPGQGAFWRYGYTF. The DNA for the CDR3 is TGTGCCAGCAGCCCAGGACAGGGGGCGTTTTGGCGCTATGGCTACACCTTC.